Below are 18 T cell receptor beta chains sequenced from a single sample in a study of Graves' ophthalmopathy and Graves' hyperthyroidism. From RNA, the CDR3 regions of TCR beta chains were amplified and sequenced. HTBI primers primed a first-round RT-PCR, and a second-round multiplex PCR followed. From the multiplex PCR reads, TCRdb called clonotypes with MiXCR, one entry per CDR3 protein. The table records 300,000 to 400,000 distinct CDR3 sequences, about a sixth of them present only once. The specimen sequenced was peripheral blood. The receptors shown here come from an adult woman with stable Graves' hyperthyroidism.

This clonotype was seen more than once but under ten times. J is TRBJ2-7 and V is TRBV30; 13 nucleotides line up with TRBD2. With 8 bases clipped from V and 4 bases from J, the junction kept 23 bases outside the gene matches. CDR1 and CDR2 from the germline V gene are GTSNPN and SVGIG (reference sequence). The CDR3 extends over 19 amino acids. The CDR3 coding sequence is TGTGCCGGGGACAGCTTCGGATATAGGACTAGCGGGAGTGTGTACGAGCAGTACTTC. Amino acid sequence: CAGDSFGYRTSGSVYEQYF.

The gene calls are TRBV7-3 and TRBJ2-2, with D unresolved. The V gene lost 1 base and the J gene lost 1 base, with 4 bases spanning the gap. The CDR3 covers 14 residues. Germline V CDR1 and CDR2: SGHTA, FQGTGA. CDR3 DNA sequence: TGTGCCAGCAGCTTAAGGATGAACACCGGGGAGCTGTTTTTT. This sequence encodes CASSLRMNTGELFF.

This clonotype appeared many times. This chain joins TRBV20-1 and TRBJ1-5; D is undetermined. CDR3 size: 12 residues. CDR1 and CDR2 from the germline V gene are DFQATT and SNEGSKA (reference sequence). V was cut by 5 bases and J by 4 bases, with 9 bases left in between. The CDR3 DNA is TGCAGTGCTGGCAGAGGGAATCAGCCCCAGCATTTT. Encoded protein: CSAGRGNQPQHF.

This clonotype was seen only a few times. This chain links TRBV11-2 with TRBJ2-7; D possibly corresponds to TRBD1 (5 bases). V lost 4 bases to trimming and J lost 4 bases, with 11 bases between them. Germline CDR1 and CDR2: SGHAT and FQNNGV. The CDR3 totals 13 residues. The CDR3 DNA is TGTGCCAGCAGCTCGCTCCAGGGTTACGAGCAGTACTTC. It yields the protein CASSSLQGYEQYF.

Ten or more counts support this clonotype. V gene TRBV6-2 or TRBV6-3 combines with J gene TRBJ2-2, with 7 bases identical to TRBD1. J was trimmed by 7 bases and V by 5 bases; bases with no gene match: 13. The germline gives CDR1 MNHEY, CDR2 SVGEGT. The CDR3 covers 16 residues. The CDR3, as DNA: TGTGCCAGCAGTGATAGGGGGCGCGGTGTAGTCGGGGAGCTGTTTTTT. This sequence encodes CASSDRGRGVVGELFF.

The gene calls are TRBV6-2 or TRBV6-3 and TRBJ1-2; D gene unclear. V shed 0 bases and J shed 9 bases, with 8 bases lying between them. The germline V gene has CDR1 MNHEY and CDR2 SVGEGT. CDR3 length: 12 amino acids. The CDR3 loop reads CASSYSRQSYTF. The CDR3 bases are TGTGCCAGCAGTTACTCCCGACAAAGCTACACCTTC.

This clonotype was detected many times. J is TRBJ2-6 and V is TRBV15; D unresolved. Trimming removed 7 bases from V and 0 bases from J, with 13 bases in between. CDR1 is LNHNV, CDR2 YYDKDF, per germline (reference sequence). This CDR3 spans 16 amino acids. The CDR3 DNA follows: TGTGCCACCACTAGAGTGACCCCCTCTGGGGCCAACGTCCTGACTTTC. Amino acids: CATTRVTPSGANVLTF. Together with reference TRBV15 and TRBJ2-6, the CDR3 gives the full variable domain: DAMVIQNPRYQVTQFGKPVTLSCSQTLNHNVMYWYQQKSSQAPKLLFHYYDKDFNNEADTPDNFQSRRPNTSFCFLDIRSPGLGDTAMYLCATTRVTPSGANVLTFGAGSRLTVL.

This clonotype was seen ten or more times. The chain carries TRBV11-1 and TRBJ2-7; possibly TRBD1 for D (6 bases). Trimming pared 2 bases from V and 0 bases from J, leaving 20 bases between. CDR1 and CDR2 (germline): SGHAT, FQDESV (reference sequence). This CDR3 has 18 residues. In DNA, the CDR3 is TGTGCCAGCAGCTTATTGGGGGCCTTGGGGACACCCTCCTACGAGCAGTACTTC. Translation gives CASSLLGALGTPSYEQYF.

This clonotype occurred many times. The rearrangement links TRBV12-3 or TRBV12-4 to TRBJ1-5; D perhaps matches TRBD1 (6 bases). V dropped 3 bases and J dropped 3 bases, with 9 bases sitting between them. The CDR3 runs to 14 residues. The CDR3, as DNA: TGTGCCAGCAGTTTGGGGGCTTACAATCAGCCCCAGCATTTT. Translating it yields CASSLGAYNQPQHF.

There are a few counts of this clonotype. The conserved phenylalanine or tryptophan is not found at the CDR3 terminus, so this likely reflects a read error. The genes are TRBV30 and TRBJ1-1; 8 bases are a match to TRBD1. The CDR3 spans 14 residues. Germline values: CDR1 GTSNPN, CDR2 SVGIG (reference sequence). The CDR3 DNA is TGTGCTTTAACAACAACCACAGGGGGGATTGAAGCTTTCTCT. It yields the protein CALTTTTGGIEAFS.

The table lists this clonotype with many counts. The chain couples TRBV12-3 or TRBV12-4 to TRBJ2-7; 7 nucleotides align to TRBD2. Unmatched junction bases numbered 4, after V lost 1 base and J lost 10 bases. The CDR3 spans 12 residues. The CDR3 region has the DNA TGTGCCAGCAGTTTAGACCGGGGGGTCCAGTACTTC. Translated, it gives CASSLDRGVQYF.

This clonotype was seen ten or more times. The chain recombines TRBV24-1 with TRBJ2-5; 11 bases line up with TRBD2. CDR1 is KGHDR and CDR2 is SFDVKD in the germline V gene. J lost 4 bases, V lost 3 bases, and 12 bases had no gene match. The CDR3 covers 18 residues. The CDR3 DNA follows: TGTGCCACCAGTGATAGCCGGGATAGCGGGAGGGCCGGAGAGACCCAGTACTTC. This codes for CATSDSRDSGRAGETQYF.

The rearrangement joins TRBV25-1 to TRBJ1-2; D gene unclear. CDR3 length: 15 amino acids. Germline V gives CDR1 MGHDK, CDR2 SYGVNS. With 4 bases removed from V and 2 bases from J, the gap between germline ends came to 14 bases. In DNA form, the CDR3 reads TGTGCCAGCAGTGGGGAGGACTTCTCCAACTATGGCTACACCTTC. This codes for CASSGEDFSNYGYTF.

There are many counts of this clonotype. The CDR3 loop is CASSSGTGDWGGYTF. The CDR3 DNA follows: TGTGCCAGCAGCTCTGGGACAGGGGACTGGGGTGGCTACACCTTC. V and J are TRBV7-6 and TRBJ1-2, with 10 bases identical to TRBD1. Trimming took 4 bases from V and 7 from J; bases not matched to a gene: 9. Germline CDR1 reads SGHVS; CDR2 reads FNYEAQ. CDR3 size: 15 residues.

On this clonotype itself: A much bigger clone sits one base away, suggesting this may be a read error. The rearrangement uses TRBV28 and TRBJ2-5; 7 bases are shared with TRBD1. The CDR3 is 15 residues long. CDR1 and CDR2 from the germline V gene are MDHEN and SYDVKM. CDR3 sequence (DNA): TGTGCCAGCAGGGGACGGACAGGTCGACGCGAGACCCGGTACTTC. Amino acids: CASRGRTGRRETRYF.

This clonotype appeared many times. The chain has TRBV6-7 and TRBJ2-7; a possible D gene is TRBD1 (5 bases). TRBV6-7 is given ORF status, its function remaining uncertain. The CDR3 sequence is 14 residues long. The V and J ends lost 2 bases and 0 bases respectively, with 8 bases between them. The CDR3 DNA sequence: TGTGCCAGCAGTTACGTTGACAGCTCCTACGAGCAGTACTTC. It codes for CASSYVDSSYEQYF.

This clonotype was seen many times. The genes are TRBV25-1 and TRBJ1-1; D gene uncertain. CDR1 is MGHDK and CDR2 is SYGVNS in the germline V gene. The ends were cut back, 6 bases at V and 1 base at J, with 12 bases in the middle. The CDR3 runs 14 residues. The CDR3 sequence is CASSDYTKNTEAFF. The CDR3 DNA reads as TGTGCCAGCAGCGACTACACGAAGAACACTGAAGCTTTCTTT.

This clonotype has ten or more counts. This chain connects TRBV7-2 to TRBJ2-2; D unresolved. The V end lost 4 bases, the J end lost 3 bases, and 3 bases lay between the germline ends. This CDR3 region has 12 residues. Germline-derived CDR1 and CDR2 are SGHTA and FQGNSA. DNA of the CDR3: TGTGCCAGCAGCTCGGACACCGGGGAGCTGTTTTTT. Translating gives CASSSDTGELFF.